This T cell receptor beta chain was identified during a study of T-cell reconstitution after alpha-beta-depleted transplantation in children. Study-wide findings and caveats: T-cell counts and diversity were attributed mostly to newly produced T cells one year after transplant. Reported findings indicate that, about two months after transplant, alpha-beta T cells came from several hundred expanded clones, which were derived from non-depleted graft cells.

Unique molecular identifiers were used to barcode this TCRbeta library. TCRdb called the PCR reads again in MiXCR, with one record for every CDR3 protein. The table lists around 580,000 distinct CDR3 sequences, 25% to 30% of them singletons. The CDR3 contains 17 residues. The germline CDR1 and CDR2 sequences are SEHNR and FQNEAQ (reference sequence). Between the trimmed V and J ends, which lost 1 base and 7 bases, there was a span of 22 bases. This clonotype was seen ten or more times. Its antigen is undetermined. The source material was PBMCs, sampled before TCRalphabeta/CD19-depleted stem cell transplant. The rearrangement joins TRBV7-9 to TRBJ1-2; possibly TRBD1 for D (5 bases). The clonotype was recovered from a boy less than two years old with Wiskott-Aldrich syndrome, due to receive a stem cell transplant. The CDR3 is CASSLVVGATLEAGYTF. The CDR3 DNA sequence: TGTGCCAGCAGCTTAGTAGTAGGGGCTACCCTAGAGGCTGGCTACACCTTC.